These 28 T cell receptor beta chains were all obtained from the same sample, sequenced in a study of blood T cell repertoires in COVID-19. The assay was immunoSEQ multiplex PCR, and TCRdb's table has in-frame clones only and misses some. The data show roughly 140,000 clones, 88% seen once. Material: peripheral blood. The receptors shown here come from a man between 50 and 59 years old with active or convalescent COVID-19.

The table lists this clone with a count of one. This chain joins TRBV27 and TRBJ1-5; D not certain. Germline lookup yields CDR1 MNHEY and CDR2 SMNVEV (reference sequence). This CDR3 spans 13 amino acids. Between the trimmed V and J ends, which lost 5 bases and 4 bases, there was a span of 9 bases. CDR3 protein: CASSPSQNQPQHF. The CDR3 DNA sequence: TGTGCCAGCAGTCCCTCTCAGAATCAGCCCCAGCATTTT.

J is TRBJ2-5 and V is TRBV19; 7 bases align to TRBD2. This CDR3 is 15 amino acids long. Germline V gene lookup returns CDR1 LNHDA and CDR2 SQIVND (reference sequence). With 6 bases clipped from V and 4 bases from J, the junction kept 11 bases outside the gene matches. CDR3 nucleotides: TGTGCCAGTAGCCGCGGGGGAGGTAGGCGAGAGACCCAGTACTTC. Amino acids: CASSRGGGRRETQYF. The whole variable domain, filled in from reference TRBV19 and TRBJ2-5, reads DGGITQSPKYLFRKEGQNVTLSCEQNLNHDAMYWYRQDPGQGLRLIYYSQIVNDFQKGDIAEGYSVSREKKESFPLTVTSAQKNPTAFYLCASSRGGGRRETQYFGPGTRLLVL.

This sequence joins TRBV14 and TRBJ1-4; TRBD1 might be the D (6 bases). CDR1 SGHDN and CDR2 FVKESK come from the germline V gene. Trimming shortened V by 1 base and J by 8 bases, and 17 bases separated the two germline ends. The length of the CDR3 is 16 residues. The CDR3 DNA sequence: TGTGCCAGCAGCCAAGTACAGGGTTCCCGGTGGGAAAAACTGTTTTTT. Translated: CASSQVQGSRWEKLFF.

The J gene is TRBJ1-1, the V gene TRBV18; D is perhaps TRBD1 (6 bases). Germline V gene lookup returns CDR1 KGHSH and CDR2 LQKENI. The V gene lost 5 bases and the J gene lost 2 bases, with 12 bases spanning the gap. This CDR3 region has 14 residues. The CDR3, as DNA: TGTGCCAGCTCATTCGGACAGACTAACACTGAAGCTTTCTTT. This encodes CASSFGQTNTEAFF. The full variable domain, in which reference TRBV18 and TRBJ1-1 provide the parts outside the CDR3, is NAGVMQNPRHLVRRRGQEARLRCSPMKGHSHVYWYRQLPEEGLKFMVYLQKENIIDESGMPKERFSAEFPKEGPSILRIQQVVRGDSAAYFCASSFGQTNTEAFFGQGTRLTVV.

The rearrangement joins TRBV3-1 (or the pseudogene TRBV3-2) to TRBJ2-2, with D hard to call. This CDR3 region has 13 residues. The V end lost 6 bases, the J end lost 4 bases, and 9 bases lay between the germline ends. The V gene's germline CDR1 is LGHDT and CDR2 YNNKEL (reference sequence). CDR3 DNA: TGTGCCAGCAGACCGGTCGGCACCGGGGAGCTGTTTTTT. Encoded protein: CASRPVGTGELFF.

The CDR3 here is CASSRLAQETQYF. The CDR3 DNA reads TGTGCCAGCAGCCGACTAGCGCAAGAGACCCAGTACTTC. The V and J genes are TRBV14 and TRBJ2-5; 8 bases fit TRBD2. The CDR3 runs 13 residues. Germline V gene lookup returns CDR1 SGHDN and CDR2 FVKESK. The V gene end was trimmed by 4 bases and the J gene end by 2 bases; junction bases not matched to a gene: 0.

This clone was found a few times. This chain links TRBV2 with TRBJ1-5, with D possibly matching TRBD1 (5 bases). The CDR3 consists of 13 residues. V was shortened by 4 bases and J by 6 bases, with 10 bases between the two germline ends. The V gene's germline CDR1 is SNHLY and CDR2 FYNNEI. CDR3 loop: CASSGTSVQPQHF. The CDR3 DNA follows: TGTGCCAGCAGTGGGACAAGCGTTCAGCCCCAGCATTTT.

This chain uses TRBV27 with TRBJ2-3; 10 nucleotides match TRBD2. CDR3 length equals 19 residues. V lost 0 bases and J lost 3; bases outside the gene matches: 12. From germline, CDR1 is MNHEY and CDR2 SMNVEV (reference sequence). Here the CDR3 reads CASSLSRTASGRRTDTQYF. The CDR3 region has the DNA TGTGCCAGCAGTTTATCGAGGACAGCTAGCGGGAGAAGGACAGATACGCAGTATTTT.

The gene calls are TRBV4-1 and TRBJ1-4; 7 bases align to TRBD1. With V trimmed by 1 base and J by 3 bases, 5 bases remained unmatched. In germline, CDR1 is MGHRA, CDR2 YSYEKL. The CDR3 runs to 16 residues. In nucleotides, the CDR3 is TGCGCCAGCAGCCAAGTCCGGGACAGATCTAATGAAAAACTGTTTTTT. Residues: CASSQVRDRSNEKLFF.

This clone was observed once. The chain uses TRBV28 and TRBJ2-2; 11 bases agree with TRBD2. CDR3 size: 18 residues. Germline loops: CDR1 MDHEN, CDR2 SYDVKM. The junction had 16 bases not matched to a gene; V was cut back by 7 bases and J by 6 bases. The CDR3 is CASTSAGSGRAKSGELFF. The CDR3 coding sequence is TGTGCCAGCACCTCCGCGGGTAGCGGGAGGGCCAAATCCGGGGAGCTGTTTTTT.

The V gene is TRBV19, the J gene TRBJ1-2; possible D gene TRBD1, 6 bases. This CDR3 is built from 16 residues. V dropped 5 bases and J dropped 4 bases, with 20 bases sitting between them. Germline-derived CDR1 and CDR2 are LNHDA and SQIVND (reference sequence). The CDR3 sequence is CASSAQDRPIIYGYTF. The CDR3 DNA reads as TGTGCCAGTAGTGCTCAGGACAGACCAATTATCTATGGCTACACCTTC.

The chain carries TRBV5-1 and TRBJ2-7, with D possibly matching TRBD2 (6 bases). This CDR3 spans 13 amino acids. The V end lost 2 bases, the J end lost 3 bases, and 9 bases lay between the germline ends. Germline V gives CDR1 SGHRS, CDR2 YFSETQ. Here the CDR3 reads CASSFEGLYEQYF. The CDR3 region has the DNA TGCGCCAGCAGCTTTGAGGGACTCTACGAGCAGTACTTC.

The J gene is TRBJ1-1, the V gene TRBV18; D not resolved. Trimming shortened V by 5 bases and J by 1 base, and 8 bases separated the two germline ends. The CDR3 loop spans 13 amino acids. The V gene's germline CDR1 is KGHSH and CDR2 LQKENI. The CDR3, as DNA: TGTGCCAGCTCAGAAGGGAGGAACACTGAAGCTTTCTTT. This encodes CASSEGRNTEAFF.

J is TRBJ2-7 and V is TRBV6-5, with TRBD1 matching 8 bases. This CDR3 comprises 15 residues. Germline values: CDR1 MNHEY, CDR2 SVGAGI. Unmatched junction bases numbered 3, after V lost 0 bases and J lost 2 bases. The CDR3 DNA follows: TGTGCCAGCAGTTACTCGATACAGGGGGCCTACGAGCAGTACTTC. Its translation is CASSYSIQGAYEQYF.

The rearrangement joins TRBV2 to TRBJ1-5; no clear D gene. The V gene's germline CDR1 is SNHLY and CDR2 FYNNEI. V shed 4 bases and J shed 4 bases, with 8 bases lying between them. The CDR3 consists of 13 residues. As DNA, the CDR3 is TGTGCCAGCAGTGGGAGTGGTAATCAGCCCCAGCATTTT. Its translation is CASSGSGNQPQHF.

The rearrangement uses TRBV3-1 (or the pseudogene TRBV3-2) and TRBJ2-5; maybe TRBD1 (6 bases). The length of the CDR3 is 14 residues. The germline CDR1 and CDR2 sequences are LGHDT and YNNKEL (reference sequence). Trimming removed 3 bases from V and 3 bases from J, with 11 bases in between. CDR3 sequence: CASSQNPGEETQYF. The CDR3 DNA reads as TGTGCCAGCAGCCAGAATCCAGGGGAAGAGACCCAGTACTTC.

The V call is TRBV10-3, the J call TRBJ1-6; D uncertain. Germline loops: CDR1 ENHRY, CDR2 SYGVKD. The V and J ends lost 5 bases and 5 bases respectively, with 10 bases between them. This CDR3 has 14 residues. The chain's CDR3 is CAISTTGNNSPLHF. Here the CDR3 DNA reads TGTGCCATCAGTACGACGGGAAATAATTCACCCCTCCACTTT.

The chain recombines TRBV28 with TRBJ2-7; D may be TRBD2 (6 bases). The V gene lost 7 bases and the J gene lost 4 bases, with 14 bases spanning the gap. The CDR3 runs 13 residues. CDR1 is MDHEN and CDR2 is SYDVKM in the germline V gene. In DNA form, the CDR3 reads TGTGCCAGCAATGGGGGGACTCCTTACGAGCAGTACTTC. This codes for CASNGGTPYEQYF.

This clone was detected a few times. This sequence joins TRBV7-9 and TRBJ2-5; 8 nucleotides line up with TRBD1. V dropped 5 bases and J dropped 6; count of bases not matched to a gene: 11. Germline V lookup: CDR1 SEHNR, CDR2 FQNEAQ (reference sequence). The CDR3 covers 15 residues. This CDR3 reads CASSQGAAFQKTQYF. The DNA of the CDR3 is TGTGCCAGCAGCCAGGGGGCAGCCTTTCAAAAGACCCAGTACTTC.

The rearrangement links TRBV9 to TRBJ2-1; TRBD1 matches 8 bases. CDR1 SGDLS and CDR2 YYNGEE come from the germline V gene. The CDR3 has 16 amino acids. Trimming cost V 2 bases and J 0 bases; bases outside gene matches: 4. The CDR3 sequence: CASSVGTGSSYNEQFF. CDR3 bases: TGTGCCAGCAGCGTCGGGACAGGTAGCTCCTACAATGAGCAGTTCTTC.

This clone was recorded a few times. V and J are TRBV7-6 and TRBJ2-1; the match to TRBD2 covers 11 bases. Germline V CDR1 and CDR2: SGHVS, FNYEAQ. The V segment lost 1 base and the J segment 7 bases; nucleotides outside the gene matches: 3. The CDR3 length is 15 residues. The CDR3: CASSLGLAGLNEQFF. DNA for the CDR3: TGTGCCAGCAGCTTAGGACTAGCGGGATTAAATGAGCAGTTCTTC.

The count of this clone is one. The chain joins TRBV28 to TRBJ2-1, with TRBD1 matching over 7 bases. The CDR3 extends over 14 amino acids. The germline CDR1 and CDR2 sequences are MDHEN and SYDVKM. With 4 bases clipped from V and 6 bases from J, the junction kept 6 bases outside the gene matches. CDR3 amino acids: CASSSPTGINEQFF. Written as DNA, the CDR3 is TGTGCCAGCAGTTCCCCGACAGGGATCAATGAGCAGTTCTTC.

This clone showed up just once. The chain carries TRBV14 and TRBJ1-2, with 8 nucleotides matching TRBD1. The trim removed 1 base at V and 4 bases at J, leaving 5 bases unmatched. This CDR3 contains 15 residues. CDR1 is SGHDN, CDR2 FVKESK, per germline. CDR3 sequence: CASSQVAGGSYGYTF. CDR3 DNA: TGTGCCAGCAGCCAAGTGGCAGGGGGCAGCTATGGCTACACCTTC.

The chain employs TRBV21-1 and TRBJ2-7; the table names TRBD1, a call not compared with the DNA. TRBV21-1 is a pseudogene. The CDR3 has 14 amino acids. CDR3 in amino acids: CASSRRQGAYEQYF. The CDR3, as DNA: TGTGCCAGCAGCCGTCGACAGGGCGCCTACGAGCAGTACTTC.

The gene calls are TRBV5-4 and TRBJ1-1, with 9 bases fitting TRBD1. The V gene's germline CDR1 is SGHNT and CDR2 YYREEE (reference sequence). V lost 9 bases, J lost 1 base, and 10 bases stayed unmatched. There are 15 residues in the CDR3. CDR3 bases: TGTGCCACCTACCATAGGGACAGGGAGAACACTGAAGCTTTCTTT. It encodes CATYHRDRENTEAFF.

The chain uses TRBV28 and TRBJ1-5, with 8 bases identical to TRBD1. Germline V lookup: CDR1 MDHEN, CDR2 SYDVKM. The length of the CDR3 is 15 residues. The ends lost 7 bases at V and 3 bases at J; junction bases unmatched: 8. CDR3 in amino acids: CASILGTGTNQPQHF. The CDR3 region has the DNA TGTGCCAGCATCCTCGGGACAGGAACCAATCAGCCCCAGCATTTT.

V is TRBV10-3 and J is TRBJ1-1; D is possibly TRBD1 (6 bases). In germline, CDR1 is ENHRY, CDR2 SYGVKD. The V gene lost 4 bases and the J gene lost 5 bases, with 20 bases spanning the gap. The CDR3 runs 16 residues. The CDR3, as DNA: TGTGCCATCAGTGGCCCCTCCCCTTCAGGGGATACTGAAGCTTTCTTT. It yields the protein CAISGPSPSGDTEAFF.

This sequence joins TRBV4-3 and TRBJ2-1, with 7 bases that match TRBD2. There are 16 residues in the CDR3. The V segment lost 3 bases and the J segment 6 bases; nucleotides outside the gene matches: 11. Looked up from germline, CDR1 is LGHNA and CDR2 is YSLEER. The CDR3 DNA reads as TGCGCCAGCAGCCACTGGCCCCGGGCTAGCGGCAATGAGCAGTTCTTC. Amino acids: CASSHWPRASGNEQFF.